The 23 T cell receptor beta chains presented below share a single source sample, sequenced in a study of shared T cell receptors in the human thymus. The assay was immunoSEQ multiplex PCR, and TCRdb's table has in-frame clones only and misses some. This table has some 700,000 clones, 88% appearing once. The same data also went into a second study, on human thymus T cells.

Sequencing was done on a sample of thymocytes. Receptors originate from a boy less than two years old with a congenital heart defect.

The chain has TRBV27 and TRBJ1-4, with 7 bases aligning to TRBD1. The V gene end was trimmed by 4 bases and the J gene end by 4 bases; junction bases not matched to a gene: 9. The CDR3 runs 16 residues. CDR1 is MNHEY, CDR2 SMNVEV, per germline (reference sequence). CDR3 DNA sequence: TGTGCCAGCAGTTCCGAGGGGGCGCTTGGTAATGAAAAACTGTTTTTT. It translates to CASSSEGALGNEKLFF.

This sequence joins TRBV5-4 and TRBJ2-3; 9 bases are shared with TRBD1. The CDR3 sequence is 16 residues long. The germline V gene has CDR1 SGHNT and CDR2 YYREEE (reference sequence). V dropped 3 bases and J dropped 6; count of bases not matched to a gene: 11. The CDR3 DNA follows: TGTGCCAGCAGCTCGGGCGCCGGGACAGGGAGGGATACGCAGTATTTT. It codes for CASSSGAGTGRDTQYF.

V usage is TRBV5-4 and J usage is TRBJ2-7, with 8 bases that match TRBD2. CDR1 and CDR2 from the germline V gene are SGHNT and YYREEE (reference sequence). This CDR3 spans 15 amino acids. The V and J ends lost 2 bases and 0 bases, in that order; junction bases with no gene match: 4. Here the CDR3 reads CASSFWGTSSYEQYF. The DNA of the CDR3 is TGTGCCAGCAGCTTTTGGGGGACTAGCTCCTACGAGCAGTACTTC.

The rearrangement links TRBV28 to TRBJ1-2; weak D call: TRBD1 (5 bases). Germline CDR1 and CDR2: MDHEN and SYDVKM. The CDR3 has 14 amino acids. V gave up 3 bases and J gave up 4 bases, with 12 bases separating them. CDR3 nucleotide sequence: TGTGCCAGCAGTTTCTTCCAGGGTTCCTATGGCTACACCTTC. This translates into CASSFFQGSYGYTF.

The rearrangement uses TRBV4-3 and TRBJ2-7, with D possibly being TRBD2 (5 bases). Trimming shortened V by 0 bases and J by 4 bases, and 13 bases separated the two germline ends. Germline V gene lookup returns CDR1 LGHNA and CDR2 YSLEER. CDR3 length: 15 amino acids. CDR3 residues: CASSQEEREGYEQYF. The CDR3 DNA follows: TGCGCCAGCAGCCAAGAAGAGAGGGAAGGGTACGAGCAGTACTTC.

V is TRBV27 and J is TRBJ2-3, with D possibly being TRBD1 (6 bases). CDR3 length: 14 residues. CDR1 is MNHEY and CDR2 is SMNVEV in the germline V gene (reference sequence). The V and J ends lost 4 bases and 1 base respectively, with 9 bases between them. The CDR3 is CASSWTAGTDTQYF. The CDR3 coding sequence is TGTGCCAGCAGTTGGACAGCCGGCACAGATACGCAGTATTTT.

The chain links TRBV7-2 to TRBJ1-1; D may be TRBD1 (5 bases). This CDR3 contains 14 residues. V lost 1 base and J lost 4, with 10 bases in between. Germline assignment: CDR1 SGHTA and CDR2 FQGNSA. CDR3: CASSLVFRATEAFF. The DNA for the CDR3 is TGTGCCAGCAGCTTAGTGTTCAGGGCCACTGAAGCTTTCTTT.

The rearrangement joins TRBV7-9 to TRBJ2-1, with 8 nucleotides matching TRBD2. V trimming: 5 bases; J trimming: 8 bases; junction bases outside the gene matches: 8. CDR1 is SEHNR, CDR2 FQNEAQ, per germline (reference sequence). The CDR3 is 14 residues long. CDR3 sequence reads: CASSPRTSIHEQFF. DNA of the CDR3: TGTGCCAGCAGCCCCCGGACTAGCATCCATGAGCAGTTCTTC. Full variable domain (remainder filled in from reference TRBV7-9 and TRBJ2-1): DTGVSQNPRHKITKRGQNVTFRCDPISEHNRLYWYRQTLGQGPEFLTYFQNEAQLEKSRLLSDRFSAERPKGSFSTLEIQRTEQGDSAMYLCASSPRTSIHEQFFGPGTRLTVL.

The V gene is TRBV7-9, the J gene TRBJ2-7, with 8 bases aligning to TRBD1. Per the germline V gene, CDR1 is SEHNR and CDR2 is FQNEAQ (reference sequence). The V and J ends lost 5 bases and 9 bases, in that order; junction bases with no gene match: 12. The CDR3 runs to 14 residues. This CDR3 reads CASSPGQARTTQYF. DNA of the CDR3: TGTGCCAGCAGCCCGGGACAGGCTAGGACGACGCAGTACTTC.

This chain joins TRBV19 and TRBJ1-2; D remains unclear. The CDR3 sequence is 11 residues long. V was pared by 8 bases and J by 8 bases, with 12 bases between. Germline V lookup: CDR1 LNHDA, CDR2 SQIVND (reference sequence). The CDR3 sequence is CASVGGGGYTF. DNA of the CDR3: TGTGCCAGTGTCGGCGGCGGGGGCTACACCTTC.

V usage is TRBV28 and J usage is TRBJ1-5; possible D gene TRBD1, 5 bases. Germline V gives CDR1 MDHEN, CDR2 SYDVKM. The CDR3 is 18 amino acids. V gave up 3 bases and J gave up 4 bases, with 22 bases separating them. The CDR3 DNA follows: TGTGCCAGCAGTTTGCGAAAGGGGCCCCCAACGCGGAATCAGCCCCAGCATTTT. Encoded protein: CASSLRKGPPTRNQPQHF.

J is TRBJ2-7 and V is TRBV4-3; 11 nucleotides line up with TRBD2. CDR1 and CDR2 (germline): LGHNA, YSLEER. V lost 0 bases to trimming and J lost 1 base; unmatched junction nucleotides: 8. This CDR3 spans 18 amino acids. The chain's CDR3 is CASSQDGVAGGSSYEQYF. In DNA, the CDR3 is TGCGCCAGCAGCCAAGATGGGGTAGCGGGAGGGTCATCCTACGAGCAGTACTTC.

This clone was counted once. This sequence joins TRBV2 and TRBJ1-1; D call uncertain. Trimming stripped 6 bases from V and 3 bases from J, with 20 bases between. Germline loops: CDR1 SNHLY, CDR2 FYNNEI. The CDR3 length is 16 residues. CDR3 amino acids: CASSPTNGEFYTEAFF. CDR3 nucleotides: TGTGCCAGCAGCCCTACAAACGGGGAATTCTACACTGAAGCTTTCTTT.

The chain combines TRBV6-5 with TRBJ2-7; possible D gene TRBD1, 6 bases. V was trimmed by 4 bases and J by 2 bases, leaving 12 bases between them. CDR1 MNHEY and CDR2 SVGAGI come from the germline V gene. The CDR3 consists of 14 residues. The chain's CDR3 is CASSFQGWAYEQYF. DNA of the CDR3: TGTGCCAGCAGTTTTCAGGGGTGGGCCTACGAGCAGTACTTC.

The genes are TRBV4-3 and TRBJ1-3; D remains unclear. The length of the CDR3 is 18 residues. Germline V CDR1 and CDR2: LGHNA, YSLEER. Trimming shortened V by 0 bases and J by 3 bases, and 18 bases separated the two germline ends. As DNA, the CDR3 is TGCGCCAGCAGCCAAGATCTTGGCTTGCGGGTTAGTGGAAACACCATATATTTT. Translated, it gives CASSQDLGLRVSGNTIYF.

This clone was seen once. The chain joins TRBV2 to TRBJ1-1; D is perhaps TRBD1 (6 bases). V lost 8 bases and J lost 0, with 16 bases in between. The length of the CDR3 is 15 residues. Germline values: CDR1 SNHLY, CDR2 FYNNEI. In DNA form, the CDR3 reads TGTGCCAGCTTAGAACTACAGGGTATGAACACTGAAGCTTTCTTT. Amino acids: CASLELQGMNTEAFF.

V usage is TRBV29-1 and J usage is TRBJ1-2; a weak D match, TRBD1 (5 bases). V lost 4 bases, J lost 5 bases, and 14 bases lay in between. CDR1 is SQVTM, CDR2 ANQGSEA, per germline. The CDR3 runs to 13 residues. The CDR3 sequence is CSVVEGLPYGYTF. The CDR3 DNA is TGCAGCGTTGTGGAGGGGCTTCCGTATGGCTACACCTTC.

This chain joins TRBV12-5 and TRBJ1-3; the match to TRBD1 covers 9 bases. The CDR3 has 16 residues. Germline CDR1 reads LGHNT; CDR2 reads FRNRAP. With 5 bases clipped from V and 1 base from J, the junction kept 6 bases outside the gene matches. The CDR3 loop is CASGAHRGRSGNTIYF. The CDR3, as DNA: TGTGCTAGTGGTGCCCACAGGGGGCGATCTGGAAACACCATATATTTT.

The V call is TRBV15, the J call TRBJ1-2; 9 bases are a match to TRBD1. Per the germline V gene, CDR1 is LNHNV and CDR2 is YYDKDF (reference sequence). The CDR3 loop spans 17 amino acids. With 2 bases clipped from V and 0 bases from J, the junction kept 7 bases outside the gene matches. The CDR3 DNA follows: TGTGCCACCAGCAGATCTCGGACAGGGGAGCCTAACTATGGCTACACCTTC. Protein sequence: CATSRSRTGEPNYGYTF.

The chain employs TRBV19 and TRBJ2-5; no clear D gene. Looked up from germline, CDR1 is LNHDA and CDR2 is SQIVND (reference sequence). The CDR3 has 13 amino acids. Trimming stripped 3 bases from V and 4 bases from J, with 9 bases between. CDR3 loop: CASSMTRLETQYF. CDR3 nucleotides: TGTGCCAGTAGTATGACTCGCCTAGAGACCCAGTACTTC.

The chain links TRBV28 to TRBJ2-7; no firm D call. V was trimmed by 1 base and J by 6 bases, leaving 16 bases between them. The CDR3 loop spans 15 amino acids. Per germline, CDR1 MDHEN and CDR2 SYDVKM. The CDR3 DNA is TGTGCCAGCAGTTTATTCCCTCTTAATACTGTCGAGCAGTACTTC. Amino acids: CASSLFPLNTVEQYF.

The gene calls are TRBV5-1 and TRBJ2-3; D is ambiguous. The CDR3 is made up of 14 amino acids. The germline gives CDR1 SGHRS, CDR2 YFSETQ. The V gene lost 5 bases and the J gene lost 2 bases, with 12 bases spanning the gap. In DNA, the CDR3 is TGCGCCAGCAGTCAGGCGTCCCCCACAGATACGCAGTATTTT. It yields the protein CASSQASPTDTQYF.

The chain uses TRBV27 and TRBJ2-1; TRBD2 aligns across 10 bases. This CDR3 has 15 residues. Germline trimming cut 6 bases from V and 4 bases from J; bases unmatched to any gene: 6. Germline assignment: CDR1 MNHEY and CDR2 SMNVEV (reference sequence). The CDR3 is CASRPLAGSYNEQFF. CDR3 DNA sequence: TGTGCCAGCAGACCACTAGCGGGAAGTTACAATGAGCAGTTCTTC.